This is a list of T cell receptor beta chains from one sample in a study of CD8+ T cells in alopecia areata. Repertoires were generated with immunoSEQ multiplex PCR, while TCRdb's copy carries only in-frame clones and drops some. The table includes 150,000 or so clones, about 87% detected once. This specimen consisted of CD8+ T cells sorted from blood, obtained at week 0. The receptors stem from a human donor with alopecia areata. CDR3s include the opening cysteine and the closing phenylalanine or tryptophan. A D gene is named only where the DNA matches it firmly. Clone sizes are given selectively: once, few, many, or a class where the clone is expanded.

d_call	cdr3_length	j_call	clone_size	v_call	cdr3_nt	cdr3_aa
TRBD2	17	TRBJ2-6	NA	TRBV2	TGTGCCAGCAGGTTAAGGCAGGGAGGGTCCGGGGCCAACGTCCTGACTTTC	CASRLRQGGSGANVLTF
NA	15	TRBJ2-7	NA	TRBV7-9	TGTGCCAGCAGCTTAGAGGGGGTTAATAACTACGAGCAGTACTTC	CASSLEGVNNYEQYF
NA	14	TRBJ2-3	NA	TRBV5-4	TGTGCCAGCAGCCCGGGTCCTAACACAGATACGCAGTATTTT	CASSPGPNTDTQYF
NA	13	TRBJ2-1	NA	TRBV19	TGTGCCAGTAGTATGGGACTTCTTAATGAGCAGTTCTTC	CASSMGLLNEQFF
NA	13	TRBJ1-6	few	TRBV27	TGTGCCAGCCATTCCCGGGGGTTATTAGCCCTCCACTTT	CASHSRGLLALHF
NA	14	TRBJ1-1	NA	TRBV29-1	TGCAGCGTTGAAGAAGGCCAGCTGAACACTGAAGCTTTCTTT	CSVEEGQLNTEAFF
NA	16	TRBJ1-5	NA	TRBV13	TGTGCCAGCAGCGAGGGGGGATTAGGCGGCAATCAGCCCCAGCATTTT	CASSEGGLGGNQPQHF
TRBD2	13	TRBJ2-7	NA	TRBV23-1	TGCGCCAACGCGGGACTAGCGAGATACGAGCAGTACTTC	CANAGLARYEQYF
NA	12	TRBJ2-7	NA	TRBV29-1	TGCAGCTTTTCTCCTAATTTTAGCGAGCAGTACTTC	CSFSPNFSEQYF
TRBD1	16	TRBJ2-5	NA	TRBV28	TGTGCCAGCAGTCAAATTCCGGGACAGGGGTTGGAGACCCAGTACTTC	CASSQIPGQGLETQYF
NA	17	TRBJ1-3	NA	TRBV7-9	TGTGCCAGCAGCTGGTCCCTCATGGGAGAGAGAGGAAACACCATATATTTT	CASSWSLMGERGNTIYF
NA	13	TRBJ1-1	NA	TRBV6-5	TGTGCCAGCAGTGTCAATTTGAACACTGAAGCTTTCTTT	CASSVNLNTEAFF
TRBD2	18	TRBJ2-3	NA	TRBV11-2	TGTGCCAGCAGCCTGCCGGGACTAGCGGGAGCAATGACAGATACGCAGTATTTT	CASSLPGLAGAMTDTQYF
TRBD1	13	TRBJ1-1	NA	TRBV30	TGTGCCTGGAGTGTACAGGGGCATACTGAAGCTTTCTTT	CAWSVQGHTEAFF
TRBD2	17	TRBJ2-2	NA	TRBV5-1	TGCGCCAGCAGCTTGGCCCTAGCGGGGACCAACACCGGGGAGCTGTTTTTT	CASSLALAGTNTGELFF
NA	16	TRBJ1-2	once	TRBV7-9	TGTGCCAGCAGCTCAGCAGGAAAAGATGGGTACTATGGCTACACCTTC	CASSSAGKDGYYGYTF
NA	17	TRBJ1-2	NA	TRBV12-5	TGTGCTAGTGGTTTACCAGGGGTATCGATTTCGGACTATGGCTACACCTTC	CASGLPGVSISDYGYTF
TRBD2	14	TRBJ2-7	NA	TRBV27	TGTGCCAGCAGTCTAATAGCGGGAAGCTACGAGCAGTACTTC	CASSLIAGSYEQYF
TRBD1	14	TRBJ2-7	NA	TRBV5-1	TGCGCCAGCAGCTTGGGACAGGGTCGCGACGAGCAGTACTTC	CASSLGQGRDEQYF
TRBD1	15	TRBJ2-7	NA	TRBV11-2	TGTGCCAGCAGCTTAATTGGGACAGGGCCCTACGAGCAGTACTTC	CASSLIGTGPYEQYF
NA	13	TRBJ2-7	NA	TRBV29-1	TGCAGCGTTGATACCCCCGGAGCCTACGAGCAGTACTTC	CSVDTPGAYEQYF
NA	14	TRBJ1-2	NA	TRBV7-9	TGTGCCAGCAGCCAGGCAGGTGACGGCTATGGCTACACCTTC	CASSQAGDGYGYTF
NA	14	TRBJ2-7	NA	TRBV30	TGTGCCTGGAGTGTACTTGGCCTGGACTACGAGCAGTACTTC	CAWSVLGLDYEQYF
NA	14	TRBJ2-7	NA	TRBV27	TGTGCCAGCAGTTCCTCGGGGATCCCCTACGAGCAGTACTTC	CASSSSGIPYEQYF
NA	14	TRBJ2-7	NA	TRBV27	TGTGCCAGCAGTTTCCAAGGGGCTATTTACGAGCAGTACTTC	CASSFQGAIYEQYF
NA	11	TRBJ2-7	NA	TRBV5-1	TGCGCCAGCAGCTTGTACTACGAGCAGTACTTC	CASSLYYEQYF